This T cell receptor (beta chain) originates from a study of persistence of HIV-infected CD4 T cells. On the study more broadly: Multiple blood draws of up to about 180 mL, except two donors with single leukapheresis. A larger, less memory-rich fraction responded to anti-CD3/anti-CD28 beads than to antigen.

This was the immunoSEQ version 4 assay in survey mode. Assay: immunoSEQ multiplex PCR; the TCRdb copy retains only in-frame clones and omits some. The sample consists of more than 35,000 clones, roughly nine tenths of them appearing once. Study-wide results and caveats: TCRbeta richness was lower in CMV- and Gag-responding cells than in anti-CD3/anti-CD28-responding cells.

Anti-CD3/anti-CD28 beads served as a nonspecific positive control stimulus. CD4+ T cells upregulating both CD40 ligand and CD69 were sorted as responding cells. V gave up 5 bases and J gave up 6 bases, with 10 bases separating them. Germline V gene data show CDR1 as SGHDN and CDR2 as FVKESK. The CDR3 covers 13 residues. In regard to this clone: Its antigen remains unidentified.

This receptor was taken from an adult man with HIV who was CMV-seropositive. This chain joins TRBV14 and TRBJ2-2; D uncertain. The sequencing here drew on CD4+ T cells sorted from PBMCs after approximately 19-hour stimulation, taken from a patient who received antiretroviral therapy. In DNA, the CDR3 is TGTGCCAGCAGCGTGCAAGTGGCCGGGGAGCTGTTTTTT. Its translation is CASSVQVAGELFF. Variable domain in full (rest from reference TRBV14 and TRBJ2-2): EAGVTQFPSHSVIEKGQTVTLRCDPISGHDNLYWYRRVMGKEIKFLLHFVKESKQDESGMPNNRFLAERTGGTYSTLKVQPAELEDSGVYFCASSVQVAGELFFGEGSRLTVL.